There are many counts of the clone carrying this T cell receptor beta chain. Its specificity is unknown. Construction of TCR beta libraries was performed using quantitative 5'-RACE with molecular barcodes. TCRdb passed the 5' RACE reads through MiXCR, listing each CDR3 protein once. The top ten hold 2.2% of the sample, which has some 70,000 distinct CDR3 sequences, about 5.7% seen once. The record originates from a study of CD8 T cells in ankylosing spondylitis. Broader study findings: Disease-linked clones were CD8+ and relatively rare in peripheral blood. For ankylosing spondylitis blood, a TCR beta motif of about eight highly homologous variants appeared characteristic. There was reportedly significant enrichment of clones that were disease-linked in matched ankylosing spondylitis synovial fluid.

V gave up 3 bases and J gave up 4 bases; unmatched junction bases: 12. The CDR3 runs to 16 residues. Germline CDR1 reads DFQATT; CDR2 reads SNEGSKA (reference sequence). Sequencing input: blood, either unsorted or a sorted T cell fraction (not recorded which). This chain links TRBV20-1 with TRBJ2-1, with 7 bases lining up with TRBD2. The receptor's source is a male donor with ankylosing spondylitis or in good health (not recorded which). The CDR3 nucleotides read TGCAGTGCTAGGCCCAAGGGTAGCGGGCTATACAATGAGCAGTTCTTC. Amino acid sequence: CSARPKGSGLYNEQFF.